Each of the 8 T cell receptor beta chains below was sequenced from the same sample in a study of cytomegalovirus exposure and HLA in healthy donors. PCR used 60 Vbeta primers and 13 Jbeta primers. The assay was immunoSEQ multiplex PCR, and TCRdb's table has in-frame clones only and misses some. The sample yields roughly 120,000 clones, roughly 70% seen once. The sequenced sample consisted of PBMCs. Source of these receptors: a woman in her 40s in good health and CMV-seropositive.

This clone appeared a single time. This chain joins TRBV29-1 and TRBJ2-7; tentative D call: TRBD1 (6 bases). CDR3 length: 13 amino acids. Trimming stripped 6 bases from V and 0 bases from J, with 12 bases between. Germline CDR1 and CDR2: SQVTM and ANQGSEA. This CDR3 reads CSVLDRNSYEQYF. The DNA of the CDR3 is TGCAGCGTGCTCGACAGGAACTCCTACGAGCAGTACTTC.

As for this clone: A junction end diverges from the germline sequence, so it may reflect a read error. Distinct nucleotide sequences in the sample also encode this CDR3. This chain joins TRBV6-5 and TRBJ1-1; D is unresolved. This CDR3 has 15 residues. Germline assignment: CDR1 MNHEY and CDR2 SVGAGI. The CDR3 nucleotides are TGTGCCAGCAGTCCGGCAGGAACGTCGAACACTGAAGCTTTCTTC. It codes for CASSPAGTSNTEAFF.

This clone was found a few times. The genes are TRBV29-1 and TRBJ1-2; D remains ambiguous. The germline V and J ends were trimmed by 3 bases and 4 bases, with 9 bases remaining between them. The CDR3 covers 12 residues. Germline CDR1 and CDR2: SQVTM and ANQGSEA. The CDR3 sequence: CSVDMTGYGYTF. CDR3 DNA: TGCAGCGTTGACATGACGGGCTATGGCTACACCTTC. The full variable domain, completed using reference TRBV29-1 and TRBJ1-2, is SAVISQKPSRDICQRGTSLTIQCQVDSQVTMMFWYRQQPGQSLTLIATANQGSEATYESGFVIDKFPISRPNLTFSTLTVSNMSPEDSSIYLCSVDMTGYGYTFGSGTRLTVV.

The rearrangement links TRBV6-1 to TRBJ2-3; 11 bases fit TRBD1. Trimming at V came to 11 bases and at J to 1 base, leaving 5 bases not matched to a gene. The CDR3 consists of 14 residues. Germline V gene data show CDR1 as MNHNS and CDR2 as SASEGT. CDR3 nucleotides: TGTGCCGCGGACAGGGGGCGCGGCACAGATACGCAGTATTTT. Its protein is CAADRGRGTDTQYF.

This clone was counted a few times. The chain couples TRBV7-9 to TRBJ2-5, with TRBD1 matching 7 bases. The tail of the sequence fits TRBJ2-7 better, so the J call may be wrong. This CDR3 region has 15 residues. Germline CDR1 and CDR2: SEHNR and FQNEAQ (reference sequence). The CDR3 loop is CASSSDRRSSYEQYF. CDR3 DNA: TGTGCCAGCAGCTCGGACAGGCGGAGCTCCTACGAGCAGTACTTC.

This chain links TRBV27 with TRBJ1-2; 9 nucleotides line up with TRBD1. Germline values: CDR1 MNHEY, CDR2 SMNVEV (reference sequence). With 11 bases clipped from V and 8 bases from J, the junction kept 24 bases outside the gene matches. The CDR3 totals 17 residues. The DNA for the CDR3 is TGTGCCCGCTCACCGACCCGATCGTGGACAGGGGAAGAGGGCTACACCTTC. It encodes CARSPTRSWTGEEGYTF.

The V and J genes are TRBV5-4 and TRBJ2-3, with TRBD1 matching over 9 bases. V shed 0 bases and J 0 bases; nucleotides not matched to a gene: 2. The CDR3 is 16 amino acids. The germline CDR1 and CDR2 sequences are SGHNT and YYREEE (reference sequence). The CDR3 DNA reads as TGTGCCAGCAGCTTGGCCGGGACAGGGAGCACAGATACGCAGTATTTT. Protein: CASSLAGTGSTDTQYF.

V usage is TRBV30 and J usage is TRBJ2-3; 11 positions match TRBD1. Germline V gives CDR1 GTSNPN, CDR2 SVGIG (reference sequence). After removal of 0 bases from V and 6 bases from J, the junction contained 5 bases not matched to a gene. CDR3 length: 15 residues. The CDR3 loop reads CAWSVRDRGVDTQYF. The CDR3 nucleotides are TGTGCCTGGAGTGTACGGGACAGGGGGGTCGATACGCAGTATTTT.